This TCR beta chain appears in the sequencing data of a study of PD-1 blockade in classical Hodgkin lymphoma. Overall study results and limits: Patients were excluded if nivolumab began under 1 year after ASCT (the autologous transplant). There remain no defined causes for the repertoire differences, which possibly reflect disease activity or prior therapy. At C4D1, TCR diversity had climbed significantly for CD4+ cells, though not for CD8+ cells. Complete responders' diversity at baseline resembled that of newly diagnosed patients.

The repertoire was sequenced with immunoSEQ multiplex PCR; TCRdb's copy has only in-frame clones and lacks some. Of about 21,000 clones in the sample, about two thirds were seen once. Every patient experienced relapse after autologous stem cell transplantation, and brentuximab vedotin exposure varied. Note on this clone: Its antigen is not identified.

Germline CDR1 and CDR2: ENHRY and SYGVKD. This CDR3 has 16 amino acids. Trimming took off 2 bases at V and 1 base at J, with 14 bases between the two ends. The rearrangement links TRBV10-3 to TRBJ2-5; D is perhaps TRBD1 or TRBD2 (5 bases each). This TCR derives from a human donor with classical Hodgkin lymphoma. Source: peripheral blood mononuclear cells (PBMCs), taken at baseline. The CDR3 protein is CAISEEGRVGQETQYF. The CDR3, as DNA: TGTGCCATCAGTGAGGAGGGCAGGGTGGGCCAAGAGACCCAGTACTTC.